This entry is about one T cell receptor (beta chain). What it binds is not known. These data are taken from a study of radiation and T cells in renal cell carcinoma. The method was immunoSEQ multiplex PCR; TCRdb's version includes in-frame clones alone and lacks a portion of them. The repertoire includes about 140,000 clones, around 78% of them detected once, and under 30% sits in the top ten. V trimming: 1 base; J trimming: 2 bases; junction bases outside the gene matches: 5. Germline V lookup: CDR1 MGHDK, CDR2 SYGVNS. CDR3 length equals 16 residues. Study results and limitations: Top tumor clonotypes rose in blood 2 weeks post-radiation, then contracted.

Time point meaning: baseline pretreatment blood. The treatment: 15 Gy SBRT to primary tumor, nephrectomy 4 weeks later. After SBRT, blood was collected at 2 and 4 weeks, plus baseline. The patient's renal cell carcinoma had clear cell pathology. The source of this sequence is a woman aged 45-59 years with renal cell carcinoma. The sample consisted of blood, taken from a patient whose treatment included radiotherapy and nephrectomy. V usage is TRBV25-1 and J usage is TRBJ2-5; 9 bases fit TRBD2. The CDR3 sequence is CASSEFGGRGQETQYF. CDR3 DNA: TGTGCCAGCAGTGAATTTGGCGGGAGGGGTCAAGAGACCCAGTACTTC.